This entry features one T cell receptor (beta chain) sequence. Antigen specificity is unknown. Sequencing was performed with immunoSEQ multiplex PCR; in TCRdb, only in-frame clones are kept and a portion is missing. The table includes tens of thousands of clones, about 75% detected once. V was clipped by 3 bases and J by 3 bases, with 7 bases between them. Germline lookup yields CDR1 LNHDA and CDR2 SQIVND (reference sequence). CDR3 length equals 13 residues. This sample stems from a study of a mutant IDH1 vaccine in newly diagnosed glioma. Looking at the study overall: Treatment recipients were 62.5% male and around 40% female, and their mean age was around 40 years. Study findings and constraints: The study observed vaccine-induced immune responses in roughly 93% of patients.

Time point: week 23, last vaccination. Mutant IDH1 20-mer peptide, at 300 ug, made up each vaccine dose, with topical imiquimod. The sequencing here drew on PBMCs, taken from a glioma patient whose treatment included an IDH1 peptide vaccine. This receptor was taken from a man between 50 and 59 years old with glioma. The rearrangement links TRBV19 to TRBJ2-3, with a tentative D call TRBD1 (5 bases). The CDR3 spells CASSIRVTDTQYF. CDR3 in DNA: TGTGCCAGTAGTATCAGGGTTACAGATACGCAGTATTTT.